The source of this T cell receptor (beta chain) is a study of blood T cell repertoires in COVID-19. Assay: immunoSEQ multiplex PCR; the TCRdb copy retains only in-frame clones and omits some. The profile shows about 220,000 clones, around 83% of them singletons. V was cut by 9 bases and J by 6 bases, with 17 bases left in between. Germline V gene lookup returns CDR1 MGHDK and CDR2 SYGVNS. This CDR3 spans 14 amino acids. This TCR derives from a woman between 50 and 59 years old with COVID-19, enrolled during active disease. The specimen was peripheral blood. The chain recombines TRBV25-1 with TRBJ2-2, with D possibly matching TRBD2 (5 bases). CDR3 in amino acids: CASSPTGVAGELFF. The CDR3 DNA sequence: TGTGCCAGTTCTCCCACCGGGGTAGCCGGGGAGCTGTTTTTT. Complete variable domain (other parts from reference TRBV25-1 and TRBJ2-2): EADIYQTPRYLVIGTGKKITLECSQTMGHDKMYWYQQDPGMELHLIHYSYGVNSTEKGDLSSESTVSRIRTEHFPLTLESARPSHTSQYLCASSPTGVAGELFFGEGSRLTVL.